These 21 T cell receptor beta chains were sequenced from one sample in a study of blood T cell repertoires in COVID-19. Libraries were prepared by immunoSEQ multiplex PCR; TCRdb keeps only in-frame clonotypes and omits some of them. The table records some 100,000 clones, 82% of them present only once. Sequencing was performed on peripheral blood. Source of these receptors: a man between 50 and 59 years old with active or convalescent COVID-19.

The CDR3 loop is CASSLSDSNTGELFF. The CDR3 DNA follows: TGTGCCAGCAGTCTGTCAGACTCGAACACCGGGGAGCTGTTTTTT. V and J are TRBV3-1 (or the pseudogene TRBV3-2) and TRBJ2-2; no reliable D call. V gave up 6 bases and J gave up 0 bases, with 11 bases separating them. This CDR3 comprises 15 residues. CDR1 is LGHDT and CDR2 is YNNKEL in the germline V gene (reference sequence).

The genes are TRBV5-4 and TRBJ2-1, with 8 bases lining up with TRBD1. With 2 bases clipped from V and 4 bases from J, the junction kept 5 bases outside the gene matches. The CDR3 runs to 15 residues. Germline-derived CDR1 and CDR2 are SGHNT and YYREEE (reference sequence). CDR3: CASSFPGGVYNEQFF. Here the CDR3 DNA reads TGTGCCAGCAGCTTCCCAGGGGGCGTTTACAATGAGCAGTTCTTC.

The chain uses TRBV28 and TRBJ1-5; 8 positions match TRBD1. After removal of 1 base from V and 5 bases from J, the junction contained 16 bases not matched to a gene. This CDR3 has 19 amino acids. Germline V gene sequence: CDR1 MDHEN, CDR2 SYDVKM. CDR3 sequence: CASSLLSLRGQAPHQPQHF. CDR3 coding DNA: TGTGCCAGCAGTTTATTGTCCCTGAGGGGACAGGCGCCTCATCAGCCCCAGCATTTT.

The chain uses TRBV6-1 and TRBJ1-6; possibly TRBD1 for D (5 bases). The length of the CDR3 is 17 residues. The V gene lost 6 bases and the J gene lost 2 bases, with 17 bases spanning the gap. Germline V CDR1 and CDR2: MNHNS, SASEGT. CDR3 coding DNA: TGTGCCAGCAGCGAAACTAAGGGGAACGCCTATAATTCACCCCTCCACTTT. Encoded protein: CASSETKGNAYNSPLHF.

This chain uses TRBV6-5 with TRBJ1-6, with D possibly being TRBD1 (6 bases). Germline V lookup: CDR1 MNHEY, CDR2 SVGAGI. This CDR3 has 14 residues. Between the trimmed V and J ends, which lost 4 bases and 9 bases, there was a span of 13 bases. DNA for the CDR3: TGTGCCAGCAGTTCTCCAGGGGAGGGTTCACCCCTCCACTTT. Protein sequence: CASSSPGEGSPLHF.

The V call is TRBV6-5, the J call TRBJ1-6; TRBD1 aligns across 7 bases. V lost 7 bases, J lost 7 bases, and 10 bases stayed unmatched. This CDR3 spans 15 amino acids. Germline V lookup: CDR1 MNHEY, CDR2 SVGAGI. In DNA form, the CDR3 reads TGTGCCAGCACTACCCCGGGACAGTCAAATTCACCCCTCCACTTT. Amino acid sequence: CASTTPGQSNSPLHF.

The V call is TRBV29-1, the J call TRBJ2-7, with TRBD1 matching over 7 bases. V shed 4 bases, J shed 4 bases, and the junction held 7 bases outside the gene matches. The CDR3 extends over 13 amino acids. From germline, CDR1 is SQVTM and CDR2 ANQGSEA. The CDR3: CSVARDRIYEQYF. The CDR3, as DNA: TGCAGCGTTGCCCGGGACAGAATATACGAGCAGTACTTC.

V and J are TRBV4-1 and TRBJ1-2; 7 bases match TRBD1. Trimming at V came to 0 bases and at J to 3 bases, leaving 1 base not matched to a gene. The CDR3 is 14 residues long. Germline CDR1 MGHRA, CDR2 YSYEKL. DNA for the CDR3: TGCGCCAGCAGCCAAGAACAGGGGTACTATGGCTACACCTTC. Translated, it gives CASSQEQGYYGYTF.

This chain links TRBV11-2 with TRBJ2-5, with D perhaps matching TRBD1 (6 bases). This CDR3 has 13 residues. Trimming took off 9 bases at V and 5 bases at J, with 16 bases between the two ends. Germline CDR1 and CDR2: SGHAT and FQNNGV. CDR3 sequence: CASKQGAEETQYF. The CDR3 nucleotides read TGTGCCAGTAAACAGGGAGCGGAGGAGACCCAGTACTTC.

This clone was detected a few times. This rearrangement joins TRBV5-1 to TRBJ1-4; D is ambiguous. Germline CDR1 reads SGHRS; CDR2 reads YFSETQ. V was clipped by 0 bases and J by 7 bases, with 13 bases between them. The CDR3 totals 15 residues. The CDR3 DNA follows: TGCGCCAGCAGCTTGGGTGGAGGGAGCGGTGAAAAACTGTTTTTT. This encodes CASSLGGGSGEKLFF.

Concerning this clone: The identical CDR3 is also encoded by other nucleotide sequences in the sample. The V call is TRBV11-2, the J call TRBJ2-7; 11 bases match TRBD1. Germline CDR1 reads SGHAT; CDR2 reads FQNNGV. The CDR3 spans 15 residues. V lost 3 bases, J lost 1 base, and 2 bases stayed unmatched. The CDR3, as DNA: TGTGCCAGCAGCTTGGGGACAGGGGGATCCTACGAGCAGTACTTC. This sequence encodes CASSLGTGGSYEQYF.

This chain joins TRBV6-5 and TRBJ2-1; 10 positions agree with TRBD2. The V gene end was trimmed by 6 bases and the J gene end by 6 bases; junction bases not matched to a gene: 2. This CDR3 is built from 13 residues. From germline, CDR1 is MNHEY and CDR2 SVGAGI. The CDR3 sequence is CASRAGGSNEQFF. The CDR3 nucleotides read TGTGCCAGCAGAGCGGGGGGGTCCAATGAGCAGTTCTTC.

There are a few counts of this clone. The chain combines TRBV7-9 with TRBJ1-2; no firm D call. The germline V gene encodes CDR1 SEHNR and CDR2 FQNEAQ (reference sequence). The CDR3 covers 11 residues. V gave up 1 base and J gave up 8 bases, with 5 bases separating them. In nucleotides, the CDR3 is TGTGCCAGCAGCTTAGGGCCGGGCTACACCTTC. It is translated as CASSLGPGYTF.

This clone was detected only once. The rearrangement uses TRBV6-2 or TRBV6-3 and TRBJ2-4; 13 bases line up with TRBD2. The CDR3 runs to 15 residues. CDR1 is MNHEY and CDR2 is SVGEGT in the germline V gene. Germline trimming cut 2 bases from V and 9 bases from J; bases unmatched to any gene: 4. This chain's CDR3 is CASSYTSGGAGIQYF. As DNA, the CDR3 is TGTGCCAGCAGTTACACTAGCGGGGGGGCCGGCATTCAGTACTTC.

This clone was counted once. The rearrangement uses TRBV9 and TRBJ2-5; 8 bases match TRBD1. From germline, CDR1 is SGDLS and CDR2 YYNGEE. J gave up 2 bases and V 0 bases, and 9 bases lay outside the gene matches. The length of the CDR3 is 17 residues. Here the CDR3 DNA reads TGTGCCAGCAGCGTAGTAGGACAGGGCGGGCGTCAAGAGACCCAGTACTTC. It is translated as CASSVVGQGGRQETQYF.

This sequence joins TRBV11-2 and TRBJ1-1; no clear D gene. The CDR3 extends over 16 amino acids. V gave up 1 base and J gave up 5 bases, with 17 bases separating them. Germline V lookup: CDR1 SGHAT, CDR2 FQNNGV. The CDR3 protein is CASSLGLSTPGTEAFF. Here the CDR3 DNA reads TGTGCCAGCAGCTTAGGGCTGAGCACCCCGGGGACTGAAGCTTTCTTT. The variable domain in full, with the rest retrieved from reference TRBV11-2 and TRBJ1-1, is EAGVAQSPRYKIIEKRQSVAFWCNPISGHATLYWYQQILGQGPKLLIQFQNNGVVDDSQLPKDRFSAERLKGVDSTLKIQPAKLEDSAVYLCASSLGLSTPGTEAFFGQGTRLTVV.

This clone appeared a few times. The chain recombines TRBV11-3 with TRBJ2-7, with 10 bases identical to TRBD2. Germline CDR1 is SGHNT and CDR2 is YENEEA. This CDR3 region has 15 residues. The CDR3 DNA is TGTGCCAGCAGGCCTGGTGTTAGCGGGGGGCAACCCGAACCCGTC. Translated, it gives CASRPGVSGGQPEPV.

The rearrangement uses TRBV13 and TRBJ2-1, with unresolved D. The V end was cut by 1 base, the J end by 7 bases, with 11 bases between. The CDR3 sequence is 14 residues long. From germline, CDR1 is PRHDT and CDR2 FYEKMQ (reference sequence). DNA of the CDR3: TGTGCCAGCAGCTTAGTAGTTGACTCAAATGAGCAGTTCTTC. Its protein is CASSLVVDSNEQFF.

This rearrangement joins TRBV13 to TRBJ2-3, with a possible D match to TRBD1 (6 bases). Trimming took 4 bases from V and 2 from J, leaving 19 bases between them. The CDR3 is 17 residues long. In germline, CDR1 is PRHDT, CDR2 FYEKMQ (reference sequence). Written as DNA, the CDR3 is TGTGCCAGCAGCTCGTCCGATTGGGGGCGCTTCACAGATACGCAGTATTTT. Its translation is CASSSSDWGRFTDTQYF.

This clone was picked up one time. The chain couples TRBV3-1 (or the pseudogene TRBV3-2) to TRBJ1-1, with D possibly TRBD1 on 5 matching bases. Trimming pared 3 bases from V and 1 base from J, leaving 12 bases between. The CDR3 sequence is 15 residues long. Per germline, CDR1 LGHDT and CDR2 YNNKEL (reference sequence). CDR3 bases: TGTGCCAGCAGCCAGCAGGGTATGAGGAACACTGAAGCTTTCTTT. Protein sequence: CASSQQGMRNTEAFF.

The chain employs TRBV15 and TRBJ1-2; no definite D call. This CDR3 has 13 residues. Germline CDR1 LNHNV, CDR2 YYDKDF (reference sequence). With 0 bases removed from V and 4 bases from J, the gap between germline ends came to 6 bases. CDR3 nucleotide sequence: TGTGCCACCAGCAGAGATACATTCTATGGCTACACCTTC. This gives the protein CATSRDTFYGYTF.